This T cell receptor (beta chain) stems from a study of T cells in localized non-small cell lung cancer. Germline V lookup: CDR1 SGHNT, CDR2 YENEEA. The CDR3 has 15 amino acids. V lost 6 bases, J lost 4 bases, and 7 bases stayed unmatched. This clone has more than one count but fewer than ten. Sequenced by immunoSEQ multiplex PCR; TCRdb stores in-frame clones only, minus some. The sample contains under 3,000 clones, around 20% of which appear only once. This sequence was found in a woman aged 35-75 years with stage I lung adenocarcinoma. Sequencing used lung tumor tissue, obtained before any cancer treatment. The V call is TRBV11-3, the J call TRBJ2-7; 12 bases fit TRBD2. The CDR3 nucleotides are TGTGCCAGCAGATGGACTAGCGGGACAGATTACGAGCAGTACTTC. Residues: CASRWTSGTDYEQYF. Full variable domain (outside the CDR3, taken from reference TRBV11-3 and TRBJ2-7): EAGVVQSPRYKIIEKKQPVAFWCNPISGHNTLYWYLQNLGQGPELLIRYENEEAVDDSQLPKDRFSAERLKGVDSTLKIQPAELGDSAVYLCASRWTSGTDYEQYFGPGTRLTVT.